This passage covers 13 T cell receptor beta chains from one sample sequenced in a study of PD-1 blockade in classical Hodgkin lymphoma. Time point indicated: cycle 4 day 1 (C4D1), after less than seven weeks of nivolumab. With no exception, relapse followed autologous stem cell transplantation in all patients, and brentuximab vedotin exposure varied. Using immunoSEQ multiplex PCR, the repertoire was profiled, and TCRdb retains in-frame clones only, with some absent. Here the sample spans 20,000 to 25,000 clones, roughly 77% being singletons. The sequencing here drew on peripheral blood mononuclear cells (PBMCs), taken before the fourth cycle of nivolumab. The receptors originated from a human donor with classical Hodgkin lymphoma.

The gene calls are TRBV27 and TRBJ1-1; D is uncertain. V was cut by 6 bases and J by 5 bases, with 16 bases left in between. Germline CDR1 is MNHEY and CDR2 is SMNVEV (reference sequence). The CDR3 sequence is 14 residues long. CDR3: CASSPGREVTEAFF. The CDR3, as DNA: TGTGCCAGCAGCCCGGGGAGGGAGGTGACTGAAGCTTTCTTT.

V gene TRBV5-1 combines with J gene TRBJ1-3; unclear D gene. CDR1 is SGHRS and CDR2 is YFSETQ in the germline V gene. This CDR3 has 15 residues. V lost 0 bases, J lost 0 bases, and 7 bases lay in between. CDR3 nucleotide sequence: TGCGCCAGCAGCTTGGGCGTGGGCTCTGGAAACACCATATATTTT. Amino acids: CASSLGVGSGNTIYF.

Note on this clone: The junction departs from germline at one end; a sequencing error may be responsible. The J gene is TRBJ2-5, the V gene TRBV7-9; no clear D gene. Germline V gives CDR1 SEHNR, CDR2 FQNEAQ (reference sequence). The CDR3 totals 14 residues. CDR3 sequence reads: CASSLNVLGEPQYF. The CDR3 bases are TGTGCCAGCAGCTTAAATGTCCTAGGAGAGCCCCAGTACTTC.

The chain is built from TRBV6-1 and TRBJ1-2; D is unclear. This CDR3 is built from 13 residues. CDR1 and CDR2 from the germline V gene are MNHNS and SASEGT. V was pared by 6 bases and J by 3 bases, with 11 bases between. CDR3 region: CASRADMDYGYTF. CDR3 DNA: TGTGCCAGCAGGGCAGACATGGACTATGGCTACACCTTC.

CDR3 in amino acids: CASSQDFSRSSGNTIYF. The CDR3 coding sequence is TGTGCCAGCAGCCAAGATTTCTCGAGGTCTTCTGGAAACACCATATATTTT. The rearrangement links TRBV4-2 to TRBJ1-3; unclear D gene. V was pared by 0 bases and J by 1 base, with 13 bases between. The germline CDR1 and CDR2 sequences are LGHNA and YNFKEQ. This CDR3 contains 17 residues.

The chain has TRBV6-1 and TRBJ1-2; D remains unclear. The CDR3 has 13 amino acids. Per germline, CDR1 MNHNS and CDR2 SASEGT. The V end lost 2 bases, the J end lost 2 bases, and 6 bases lay between the germline ends. The CDR3: CASSERKNYGYTF. CDR3 coding DNA: TGTGCCAGCAGTGAACGGAAGAACTATGGCTACACCTTC.

The chain recombines TRBV1 with TRBJ1-1. TRBV1 is a listed pseudogene. The CDR3 spans 16 residues. In nucleotides, the CDR3 is TGCACCAGCAGCCAAGATCGGGGACGATGCAACACTGAAGCTTTCTTT. This gives the protein CTSSQDRGRCNTEAFF.

This clone has more than one count but fewer than ten. The chain joins TRBV28 to TRBJ1-1, with no clear D. The germline gives CDR1 MDHEN, CDR2 SYDVKM. This CDR3 has 11 amino acids. V was clipped by 7 bases and J by 4 bases, with 7 bases between them. In DNA form, the CDR3 reads TGTGCCAGCACTCAGGCCACTGAAGCTTTCTTT. It yields the protein CASTQATEAFF.

The rearrangement links TRBV4-1 to TRBJ2-7, with 10 nucleotides matching TRBD1. The ends lost 1 base at V and 5 bases at J; junction bases unmatched: 5. The CDR3 is 15 amino acids. Germline V gene lookup returns CDR1 MGHRA and CDR2 YSYEKL. This CDR3 reads CASSQGETGGDEQYF. The CDR3 coding sequence is TGCGCCAGCAGCCAAGGAGAGACAGGGGGCGACGAGCAGTACTTC.

This rearrangement joins TRBV5-1 to TRBJ1-1; TRBD1 aligns across 9 bases. From germline, CDR1 is SGHRS and CDR2 YFSETQ. The V and J ends lost 0 bases and 1 base, in that order; junction bases with no gene match: 7. CDR3 length: 17 residues. The CDR3 DNA reads as TGCGCCAGCAGCTTGGGGTACCAGGACAGGGGGAACACTGAAGCTTTCTTT. It is translated as CASSLGYQDRGNTEAFF. The full variable domain, rest sourced from reference TRBV5-1 and TRBJ1-1, is KAGVTQTPRYLIKTRGQQVTLSCSPISGHRSVSWYQQTPGQGLQFLFEYFSETQRNKGNFPGRFSGRQFSNSRSEMNVSTLELGDSALYLCASSLGYQDRGNTEAFFGQGTRLTVV.

This chain uses TRBV4-2 with TRBJ2-7, with 8 bases matching TRBD2. Germline V lookup: CDR1 LGHNA, CDR2 YNFKEQ. The V and J ends lost 1 base and 7 bases, in that order; junction bases with no gene match: 9. CDR3 size: 15 residues. The CDR3 DNA reads TGTGCCAGCAGCCAAGGAGGAGCGGGAGCTTGGGAGCAGTACTTC. It yields the protein CASSQGGAGAWEQYF.

J is TRBJ2-7 and V is TRBV11-2, with 7 bases fitting TRBD1. Germline V gives CDR1 SGHAT, CDR2 FQNNGV. CDR3 size: 14 residues. V lost 3 bases to trimming and J lost 4 bases; unmatched junction nucleotides: 6. CDR3 DNA: TGTGCCAGCAGCTTCGGGACAGCCGTGTACGAGCAGTACTTC. Amino acids: CASSFGTAVYEQYF.

The V and J genes are TRBV4-2 and TRBJ2-5; TRBD2 matches 9 bases. The end of the DNA fits TRBJ2-7 better, so the J call may be wrong. The CDR3 has 16 residues. Germline lookup yields CDR1 LGHNA and CDR2 YNFKEQ. CDR3 nucleotides: TGTGCCAGCAGCCAATCCGGGACTAGCAGTACCTACGAGCAGTACTTC. It encodes CASSQSGTSSTYEQYF.